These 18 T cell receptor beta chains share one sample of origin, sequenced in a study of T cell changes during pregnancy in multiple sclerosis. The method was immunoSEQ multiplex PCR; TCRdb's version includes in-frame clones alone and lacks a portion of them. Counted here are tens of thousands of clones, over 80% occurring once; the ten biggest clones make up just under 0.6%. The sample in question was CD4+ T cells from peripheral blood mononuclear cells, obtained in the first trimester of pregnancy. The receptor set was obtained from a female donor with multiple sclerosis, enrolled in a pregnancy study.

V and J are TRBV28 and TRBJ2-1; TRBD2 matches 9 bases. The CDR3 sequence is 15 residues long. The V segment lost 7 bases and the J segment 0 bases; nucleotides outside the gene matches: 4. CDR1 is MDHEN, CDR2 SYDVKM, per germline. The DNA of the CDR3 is TGTGCCAGCACACAAGCGGGAGGCTCCTACAATGAGCAGTTCTTC. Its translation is CASTQAGGSYNEQFF.

The CDR3 DNA reads as TGCGCCAGCTCTGGGACAGGGGTGGCTAGGCAGTACTTC. Translating it yields CASSGTGVARQYF. The chain links TRBV5-1 to TRBJ2-7; 10 nucleotides agree with TRBD1. Germline CDR1 SGHRS, CDR2 YFSETQ. This CDR3 contains 13 residues. The J segment lost 9 bases and the V segment lost 7 bases, leaving 10 bases of the junction unmatched.

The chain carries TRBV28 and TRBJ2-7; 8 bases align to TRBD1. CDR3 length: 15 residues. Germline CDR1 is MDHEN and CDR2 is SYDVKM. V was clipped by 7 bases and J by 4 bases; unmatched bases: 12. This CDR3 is CASTPDRDRIYEQYF. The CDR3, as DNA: TGTGCCAGCACCCCGGATCGGGACAGGATATACGAGCAGTACTTC.

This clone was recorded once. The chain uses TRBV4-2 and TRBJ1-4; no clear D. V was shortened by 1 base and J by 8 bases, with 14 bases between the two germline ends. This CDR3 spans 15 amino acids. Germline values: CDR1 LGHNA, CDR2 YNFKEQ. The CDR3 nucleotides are TGTGCCAGCAGCCAAGGGGAGGGTCTGCGGGAAAAACTGTTTTTT. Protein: CASSQGEGLREKLFF.

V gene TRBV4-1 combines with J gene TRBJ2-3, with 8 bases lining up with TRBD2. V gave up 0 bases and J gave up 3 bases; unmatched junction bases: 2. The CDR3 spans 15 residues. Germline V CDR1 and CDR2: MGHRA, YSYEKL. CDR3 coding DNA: TGCGCCAGCAGCCAAGACCAGCGGGAGACAGATACGCAGTATTTT. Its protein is CASSQDQRETDTQYF.

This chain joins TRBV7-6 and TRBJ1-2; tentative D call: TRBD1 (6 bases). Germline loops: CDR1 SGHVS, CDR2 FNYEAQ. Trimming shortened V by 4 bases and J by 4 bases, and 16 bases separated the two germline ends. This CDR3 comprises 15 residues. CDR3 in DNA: TGTGCCAGCAGCTCCACAGGGTCCACCCCCTATGGCTACACCTTC. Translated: CASSSTGSTPYGYTF.

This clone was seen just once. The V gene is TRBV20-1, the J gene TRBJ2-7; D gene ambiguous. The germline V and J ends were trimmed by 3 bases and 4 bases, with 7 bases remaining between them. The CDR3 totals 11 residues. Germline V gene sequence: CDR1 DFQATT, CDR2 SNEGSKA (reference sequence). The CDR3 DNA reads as TGCAGTGCTAGGCGAGAATACGAGCAGTACTTC. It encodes CSARREYEQYF.

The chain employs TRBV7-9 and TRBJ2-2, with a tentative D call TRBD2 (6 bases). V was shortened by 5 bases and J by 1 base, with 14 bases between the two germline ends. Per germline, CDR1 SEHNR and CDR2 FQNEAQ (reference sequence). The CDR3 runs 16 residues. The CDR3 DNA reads TGTGCCAGCAGCCCCATCGCGGGGAGGAACACCGGGGAGCTGTTTTTT. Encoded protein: CASSPIAGRNTGELFF.

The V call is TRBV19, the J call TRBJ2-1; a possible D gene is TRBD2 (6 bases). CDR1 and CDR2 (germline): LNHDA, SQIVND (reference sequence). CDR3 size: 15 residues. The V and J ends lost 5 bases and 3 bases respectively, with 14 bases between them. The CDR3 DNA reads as TGTGCCAGTAGTCCACAACCGGGACTCTACAATGAGCAGTTCTTC. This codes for CASSPQPGLYNEQFF.

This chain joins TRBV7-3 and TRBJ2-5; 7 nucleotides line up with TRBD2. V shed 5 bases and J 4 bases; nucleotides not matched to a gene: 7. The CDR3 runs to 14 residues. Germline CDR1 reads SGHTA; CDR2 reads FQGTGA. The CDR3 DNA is TGTGCCAGCAGCCCAGCGGGACGAGGAGAGACCCAGTACTTC. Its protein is CASSPAGRGETQYF.

CDR3 residues: CASSLRAGDQPQHF. As DNA, the CDR3 is TGTGCCAGCAGTTTACGAGCAGGGGATCAGCCCCAGCATTTT. The chain joins TRBV28 to TRBJ1-5; weak D call: TRBD1 (6 bases). The germline V gene has CDR1 MDHEN and CDR2 SYDVKM. The CDR3 is made up of 14 amino acids. V shed 2 bases and J shed 5 bases, with 10 bases lying between them.

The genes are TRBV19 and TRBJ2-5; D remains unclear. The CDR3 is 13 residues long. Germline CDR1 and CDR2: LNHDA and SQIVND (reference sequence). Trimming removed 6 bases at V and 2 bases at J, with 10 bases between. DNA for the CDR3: TGTGCCAGTAGCCCCTCAGATCAAGAGACCCAGTACTTC. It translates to CASSPSDQETQYF. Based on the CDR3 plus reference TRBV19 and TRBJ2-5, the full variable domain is DGGITQSPKYLFRKEGQNVTLSCEQNLNHDAMYWYRQDPGQGLRLIYYSQIVNDFQKGDIAEGYSVSREKKESFPLTVTSAQKNPTAFYLCASSPSDQETQYFGPGTRLLVL.

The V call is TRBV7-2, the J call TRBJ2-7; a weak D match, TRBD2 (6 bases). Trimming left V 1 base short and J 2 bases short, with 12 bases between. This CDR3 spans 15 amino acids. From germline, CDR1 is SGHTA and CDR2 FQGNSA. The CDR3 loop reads CASSLDNSGTYEQYF. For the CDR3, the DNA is TGTGCCAGCAGCTTAGATAATAGCGGAACCTACGAGCAGTACTTC.

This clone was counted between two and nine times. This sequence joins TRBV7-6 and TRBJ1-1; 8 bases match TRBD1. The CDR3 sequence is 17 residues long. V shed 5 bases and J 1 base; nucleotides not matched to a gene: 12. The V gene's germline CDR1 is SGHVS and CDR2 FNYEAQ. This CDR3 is CASSPAPTGVRNTEAFF. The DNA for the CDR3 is TGTGCCAGCAGCCCCGCCCCGACAGGGGTGAGGAACACTGAAGCTTTCTTT.

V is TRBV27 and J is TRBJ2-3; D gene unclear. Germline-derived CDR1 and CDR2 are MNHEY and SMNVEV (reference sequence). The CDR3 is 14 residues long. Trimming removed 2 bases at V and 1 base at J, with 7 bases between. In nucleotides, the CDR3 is TGTGCCAGCAGTTTAGGGCCCCGCACAGATACGCAGTATTTT. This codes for CASSLGPRTDTQYF.

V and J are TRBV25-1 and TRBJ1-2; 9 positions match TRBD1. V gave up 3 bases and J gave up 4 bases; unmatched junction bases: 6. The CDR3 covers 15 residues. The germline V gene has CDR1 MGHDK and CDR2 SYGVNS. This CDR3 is CASSETGGAIYGYTF. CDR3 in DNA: TGTGCCAGCAGTGAGACAGGGGGGGCGATCTATGGCTACACCTTC.

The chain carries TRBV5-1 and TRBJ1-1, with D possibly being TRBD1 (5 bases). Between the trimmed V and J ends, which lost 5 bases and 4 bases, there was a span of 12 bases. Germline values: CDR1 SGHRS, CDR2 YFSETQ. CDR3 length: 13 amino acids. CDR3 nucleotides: TGCGCCAGCAGTACGGGGGTCGCCACTGAAGCTTTCTTT. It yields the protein CASSTGVATEAFF.

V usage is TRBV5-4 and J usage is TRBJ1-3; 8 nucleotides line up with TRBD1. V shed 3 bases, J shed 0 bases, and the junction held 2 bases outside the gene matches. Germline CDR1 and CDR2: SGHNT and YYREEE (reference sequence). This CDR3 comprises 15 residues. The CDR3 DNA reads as TGTGCCAGCAGCTGGGACAGGAGCTCTGGAAACACCATATATTTT. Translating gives CASSWDRSSGNTIYF.